The 15 T cell receptor beta chains below all came from one sample that was sequenced in a study of blood T cell repertoires in COVID-19. Sequencing was performed with immunoSEQ multiplex PCR; in TCRdb, only in-frame clones are kept and a portion is missing. The profile shows about 250,000 clones, around 89% of them singletons. The sample taken for sequencing was peripheral blood. Source of these receptors: a woman aged 30 to 39 with COVID-19, enrolled during active disease.

This clone was picked up one time. The chain links TRBV7-9 to TRBJ1-3; TRBD1 agrees at 7 bases. In germline, CDR1 is SEHNR, CDR2 FQNEAQ (reference sequence). With 4 bases clipped from V and 7 bases from J, the junction kept 10 bases outside the gene matches. The CDR3 consists of 15 residues. This chain's CDR3 is CASSSTSAGGNTIYF. CDR3 bases: TGTGCCAGCAGCTCCACCTCGGCAGGGGGGAACACCATATATTTT.

The chain has TRBV28 and TRBJ2-7, with D tentatively TRBD2 (5 bases). The germline gives CDR1 MDHEN, CDR2 SYDVKM. CDR3 length: 14 amino acids. V lost 4 bases to trimming and J lost 2 bases, with 12 bases between them. CDR3 nucleotide sequence: TGTGCCAGCAGTTCCCGTACCGGGGCCTACGAGCAGTACGTC. This codes for CASSSRTGAYEQYV.

The chain combines TRBV21-1 with TRBJ1-2; the table's D call TRBD1 went unverified against the DNA. TRBV21-1 has pseudogene status. The CDR3 loop spans 19 amino acids. The DNA of the CDR3 is TGTGCCAGCAACTTAGAACTTCCGGGACAACATGGCAGTAACTATGGCTACACCTTC. It is translated as CASNLELPGQHGSNYGYTF.

The genes are TRBV6-4 and TRBJ1-3; D is undetermined. Per the germline V gene, CDR1 is MRHNA and CDR2 is SNTAGT. Between the trimmed V and J ends, which lost 0 bases and 4 bases, there was a span of 10 bases. The CDR3 has 15 amino acids. The CDR3 bases are TGTGCCAGCAGTGACTCAGCTAACGAAGGAAACACCATATATTTT. Amino acid sequence: CASSDSANEGNTIYF.

The chain employs TRBV28 and TRBJ2-7, with TRBD1 matching over 7 bases. Per germline, CDR1 MDHEN and CDR2 SYDVKM. V lost 6 bases and J lost 6; bases outside the gene matches: 5. This CDR3 has 12 amino acids. CDR3 protein: CASRTGVGEQYF. The CDR3 nucleotides are TGTGCCAGCAGAACAGGGGTGGGCGAGCAGTACTTC.

The genes are TRBV6-2 or TRBV6-3 and TRBJ1-4; D gene ambiguous. Deletions cut 2 bases from V and 5 bases from J, with 6 bases between. This CDR3 is built from 13 residues. From germline, CDR1 is MNHEY and CDR2 SVGEGT. The CDR3 is CASSYGQNEKLFF. The CDR3 DNA follows: TGTGCCAGCAGTTACGGGCAGAATGAAAAACTGTTTTTT.

The chain recombines TRBV5-1 with TRBJ2-5, with 8 bases that match TRBD2. Trimming removed 4 bases from V and 4 bases from J; junction bases left unmatched: 12. CDR3 length: 16 residues. In germline, CDR1 is SGHRS, CDR2 YFSETQ. The CDR3 loop is CASSRGDLAGRETQYF. The CDR3 coding sequence is TGCGCCAGCAGCCGCGGGGATCTAGCGGGCAGAGAGACCCAGTACTTC.

V and J are TRBV11-2 and TRBJ2-1, with TRBD2 matching over 10 bases. V was pared by 5 bases and J by 4 bases, with 8 bases of the junction left unmatched. In germline, CDR1 is SGHAT, CDR2 FQNNGV. CDR3 size: 16 residues. The CDR3 is CASSVGGTSEYNEQFF. The CDR3 nucleotides read TGTGCCAGCAGCGTCGGAGGGACTAGCGAATACAATGAGCAGTTCTTC.

This clone came up a few times. The V and J genes are TRBV6-5 and TRBJ1-5, with D possibly matching TRBD1 (5 bases). The CDR3 contains 15 residues. V lost 7 bases, J lost 0 bases, and 13 bases lay in between. The germline V gene encodes CDR1 MNHEY and CDR2 SVGAGI. The CDR3 nucleotides are TGTGCCAGCAACGTGGGGCCCGATAGCAATCAGCCCCAGCATTTT. Protein: CASNVGPDSNQPQHF.

This clone was detected a few times. V is TRBV4-1 and J is TRBJ1-2; 8 bases fit TRBD1. The J segment lost 6 bases and the V segment lost 2 bases, leaving 2 bases of the junction unmatched. Germline V gives CDR1 MGHRA, CDR2 YSYEKL. CDR3 length: 13 residues. The CDR3 DNA reads as TGCGCCAGCAGCCAACAGGGGGCTCATGGCTACACCTTC. Translation gives CASSQQGAHGYTF.

The V and J genes are TRBV14 and TRBJ1-5, with 8 bases aligning to TRBD1. After removal of 0 bases from V and 3 bases from J, the junction contained 16 bases not matched to a gene. CDR3 length: 20 residues. CDR1 and CDR2 from the germline V gene are SGHDN and FVKESK. CDR3 in amino acids: CASSQDKPTGGFDFNQPQHF. The CDR3 DNA reads TGTGCCAGCAGCCAAGATAAACCCACAGGGGGATTCGATTTCAATCAGCCCCAGCATTTT.

This sequence joins TRBV6-2 or TRBV6-3 and TRBJ2-3; unclear D gene. V shed 0 bases and J shed 2 bases, with 9 bases lying between them. Germline CDR1 and CDR2: MNHEY and SVGEGT. The CDR3 contains 15 residues. CDR3 bases: TGTGCCAGCAGTTACTCGATGAGAGCCACAGATACGCAGTATTTT. It yields the protein CASSYSMRATDTQYF.

This chain connects TRBV7-2 to TRBJ2-3; D may be TRBD2 (5 bases). The CDR3 sequence is 14 residues long. Deletions cut 5 bases from V and 8 bases from J, with 17 bases between. CDR1 is SGHTA and CDR2 is FQGNSA in the germline V gene. CDR3 bases: TGTGCCAGCAGCCAAGATGAGCTTCGGGGTACGCAGTATTTT. It specifies CASSQDELRGTQYF.

The rearrangement joins TRBV5-8 to TRBJ2-3, with TRBD1 as a possible D gene (5 bases). The CDR3 sequence is 14 residues long. CDR1 and CDR2 from the germline V gene are SGHTS and YDEGEE. V lost 0 bases to trimming and J lost 5 bases, with 10 bases between them. The CDR3 here is CASSLDRSRDTQYF. The CDR3 DNA sequence: TGTGCCAGCAGCTTGGACAGGTCGAGAGATACGCAGTATTTT.

As to this clone: The sample has other DNA sequences that encode this CDR3 too. The chain joins TRBV3-1 (or the pseudogene TRBV3-2) to TRBJ2-1; 7 bases line up with TRBD2. V was pared by 6 bases and J by 0 bases, with 5 bases of the junction left unmatched. Germline-derived CDR1 and CDR2 are LGHDT and YNNKEL (reference sequence). The CDR3 loop spans 15 amino acids. CDR3 residues: CASSRGGSSYNEQFF. CDR3 nucleotides: TGTGCCAGCAGTAGGGGAGGGAGCTCCTACAATGAGCAGTTCTTC.